This TCR beta chain derives from a study of vaccination effects on CD4 cells after COVID-19. About the research overall: Each participant was administered two doses of either the BNT162b2 or the mRNA-1273 vaccine. Broader study findings: Among infection- and vaccine-induced clones, marked clonal contraction occurred late after vaccination.

Produced via immunoSEQ multiplex PCR; TCRdb's table is partial and in-frame only. The sample has approximately 15,000 clones; around 76% are singletons. ViraFEST assay sequencing came after antigen-specific CD4+ T cells were expanded with viral peptide pools. Subsequent to a culture period of more than 9 days, CD4+ T cells were isolated. Vaccine recipients, nucleocapsid antibody negative, had no prior SARS-CoV-2 infection. Half the medium was replaced with IL-2 medium on days 3 and 7. Note on this clone: Its target is not known.

The CDR3 loop spans 12 amino acids. CDR1 and CDR2 from the germline V gene are LNHDA and SQIVND (reference sequence). V was clipped by 7 bases and J by 6 bases; unmatched bases: 4. The genes are TRBV19 and TRBJ1-2, with 8 bases identical to TRBD1. This receptor was obtained from a human donor who received a COVID-19 vaccine. Material: CD4+ T cells from PBMCs cultured with HCoV-229E spike peptides, obtained before COVID-19 vaccination. This CDR3 reads CASTETGDGYTF. The CDR3 DNA is TGTGCCAGTACCGAGACAGGGGATGGCTACACCTTC.